The entry below gives a single T cell receptor (beta chain) sequence along with its context. TCRdb's table, derived via immunoSEQ multiplex PCR, lists solely in-frame clones and lacks some. This sample has around 300,000 clones, with about 89% found just once. The source of the sample is a study of blood T cell repertoires in COVID-19. Study at large: Acute and convalescent COVID-19 specimens originated in the United States, Italy and Spain. The cDNA or gDNA used as material had been derived from T cells, B-cell-depleted T cells, or PBMCs.

CDR3 size: 16 residues. The germline V gene has CDR1 MNHEY and CDR2 SMNVEV (reference sequence). J was trimmed by 3 bases and V by 2 bases; bases with no gene match: 7. V is TRBV27 and J is TRBJ2-3, with TRBD2 matching over 8 bases. The source is a woman aged 40 to 50 who had recovered from COVID-19. Material: peripheral blood. The CDR3 here is CASSLGGAGATDTQYF. The CDR3 nucleotides read TGTGCCAGCAGTTTAGGAGGAGCGGGAGCTACAGATACGCAGTATTTT.